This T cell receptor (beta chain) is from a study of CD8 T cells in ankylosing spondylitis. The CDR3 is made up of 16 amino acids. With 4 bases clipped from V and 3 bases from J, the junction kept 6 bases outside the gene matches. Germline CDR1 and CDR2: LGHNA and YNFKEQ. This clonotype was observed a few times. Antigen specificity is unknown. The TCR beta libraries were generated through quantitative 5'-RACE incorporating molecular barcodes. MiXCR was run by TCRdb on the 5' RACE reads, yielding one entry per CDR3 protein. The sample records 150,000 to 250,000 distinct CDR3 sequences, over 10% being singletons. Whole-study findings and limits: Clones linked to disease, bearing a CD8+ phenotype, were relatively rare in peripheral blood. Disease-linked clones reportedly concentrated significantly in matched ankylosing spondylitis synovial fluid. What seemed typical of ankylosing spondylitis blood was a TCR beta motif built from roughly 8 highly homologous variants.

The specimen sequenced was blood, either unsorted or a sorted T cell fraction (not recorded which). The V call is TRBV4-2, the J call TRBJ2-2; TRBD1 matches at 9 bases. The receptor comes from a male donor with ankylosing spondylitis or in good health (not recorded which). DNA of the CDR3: TGTGCCAGCAGCCCACAGGGGGCTGAATACACCGGGGAGCTGTTTTTT. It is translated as CASSPQGAEYTGELFF.